This entry lists 31 T cell receptor beta chains sequenced from one sample in a study of T-cell reconstitution after alpha-beta-depleted transplantation in children. TCRbeta library construction was performed incorporating unique molecular identifiers. MiXCR, run by TCRdb on the PCR reads, gives a single entry per CDR3 protein. The sample holds over 100,000 distinct CDR3 sequences, approximately 8% seen once. The sequencing here drew on PBMCs, taken before TCRalphabeta/CD19-depleted stem cell transplant. These TCRs come from a boy aged 2 to 10 with acute lymphoblastic leukemia, due to receive a stem cell transplant.

This clonotype was detected ten times or more. The chain uses TRBV5-1 and TRBJ2-1; 9 positions agree with TRBD1. After removal of 5 bases from V and 6 bases from J, the junction contained 9 bases not matched to a gene. The CDR3 is 15 residues long. Germline V CDR1 and CDR2: SGHRS, YFSETQ. The CDR3 loop reads CASSSWSTGGNEQFF. In DNA form, the CDR3 reads TGCGCCAGCAGTTCCTGGTCGACAGGGGGCAATGAGCAGTTCTTC.

This clonotype was recorded many times. The chain combines TRBV7-9 with TRBJ1-1; D remains unclear. Trimming took off 5 bases at V and 6 bases at J, with 7 bases between the two ends. Looked up from germline, CDR1 is SEHNR and CDR2 is FQNEAQ (reference sequence). This CDR3 has 11 residues. CDR3 nucleotides: TGTGCCAGCAGCCCGATGGCTGAAGCTTTCTTT. It codes for CASSPMAEAFF.

The table lists this clonotype with many counts. The chain has TRBV18 and TRBJ2-2; D is ambiguous. CDR1 is KGHSH and CDR2 is LQKENI in the germline V gene. Between the trimmed V and J ends, which lost 2 bases and 6 bases, there was a span of 16 bases. The CDR3 covers 16 residues. The CDR3 DNA is TGTGCCAGCTCACCATATGTCGCCTCAAGGGCCGGGGAGCTGTTTTTT. This sequence encodes CASSPYVASRAGELFF.

The sample holds many counts of this clonotype. The rearrangement uses TRBV20-1 and TRBJ1-1; D gene unclear. The CDR3 is 11 residues long. The V end lost 5 bases, the J end lost 1 base, and 5 bases lay between the germline ends. Germline V gives CDR1 DFQATT, CDR2 SNEGSKA (reference sequence). The CDR3 is CSAPRNTEAFF. CDR3 in DNA: TGCAGTGCTCCGAGGAACACTGAAGCTTTCTTT.

This clonotype was found many times. The J gene is TRBJ2-5, the V gene TRBV5-6; 9 bases map to TRBD1. Germline CDR1 SGHDT, CDR2 YYEEEE. V lost 0 bases to trimming and J lost 5 bases; unmatched junction nucleotides: 5. The CDR3 contains 15 residues. CDR3 protein: CASSLGGTGKETQYF. DNA for the CDR3: TGTGCCAGCAGCTTGGGCGGGACAGGGAAGGAGACCCAGTACTTC. The whole variable domain, remainder taken from reference TRBV5-6 and TRBJ2-5, is DAGVTQSPTHLIKTRGQQVTLRCSPKSGHDTVSWYQQALGQGPQFIFQYYEEEERQRGNFPDRFSGHQFPNYSSELNVNALLLGDSALYLCASSLGGTGKETQYFGPGTRLLVL.

V and J are TRBV12-3 or TRBV12-4 and TRBJ1-2, with D possibly being TRBD1 (5 bases). The CDR3 is 13 residues long. V gave up 7 bases and J gave up 7 bases, with 16 bases separating them. The DNA of the CDR3 is TGTGCCAGCACCCCAGGGCTATTCTTTGGCTACACCTTC. Amino acid sequence: CASTPGLFFGYTF.

Ten or more counts support this clonotype. This chain links TRBV20-1 with TRBJ2-4; 10 bases fit TRBD1. Germline-derived CDR1 and CDR2 are DFQATT and SNEGSKA (reference sequence). This CDR3 spans 14 amino acids. The V and J ends lost 5 bases and 0 bases, in that order; junction bases with no gene match: 1. In nucleotides, the CDR3 is TGCAGTGCTTGGGACAGGGGAGCCAAAAACATTCAGTACTTC. It encodes CSAWDRGAKNIQYF.

This clonotype was counted only a few times. The chain recombines TRBV4-1 with TRBJ1-2, with D possibly being TRBD1 (5 bases). The germline V and J ends were trimmed by 6 bases and 6 bases, with 14 bases remaining between them. Germline CDR1 is MGHRA and CDR2 is YSYEKL. CDR3 length: 13 amino acids. The CDR3 coding sequence is TGCGCCAGCAGTCGGCTCAGGGTGGATGGCTACACCTTC. Its translation is CASSRLRVDGYTF.

This chain uses TRBV12-3 or TRBV12-4 with TRBJ2-1; possibly TRBD1 or TRBD2 for D (5 bases each). V lost 0 bases to trimming and J lost 8 bases, with 20 bases between them. The CDR3 extends over 17 amino acids. CDR3 protein: CASSLAPGAGPVDEQFF. CDR3 bases: TGTGCCAGCAGTTTAGCGCCCGGGGCAGGGCCTGTCGATGAGCAGTTCTTC.

Sample share makes this clonotype medium-sized. J is TRBJ2-1 and V is TRBV14; 14 bases are shared with TRBD2. CDR3 length: 16 amino acids. Germline lookup yields CDR1 SGHDN and CDR2 FVKESK. The trim removed 3 bases at V and 2 bases at J, leaving 0 bases unmatched. In DNA form, the CDR3 reads TGTGCCAGCAGCCAGACTAGCGGGGGGGCCTACAATGAGCAGTTCTTC. Protein product: CASSQTSGGAYNEQFF.

This clonotype came up a few times. The V and J genes are TRBV15 and TRBJ1-4; D gene ambiguous. Germline V gives CDR1 LNHNV, CDR2 YYDKDF (reference sequence). The CDR3 loop spans 13 amino acids. V was pared by 3 bases and J by 4 bases, with 6 bases between. CDR3 in DNA: TGTGCCACCAGCAGTTGGGATAATGAAAAACTGTTTTTT. Its protein product is CATSSWDNEKLFF.

There are a few counts of this clonotype. V usage is TRBV6-5 and J usage is TRBJ2-7; D tentatively fits TRBD1 or TRBD2 (5 bases each). Looked up from germline, CDR1 is MNHEY and CDR2 is SVGAGI. The CDR3 runs 13 residues. Trimming shortened V by 0 bases and J by 7 bases, and 10 bases separated the two germline ends. The CDR3 sequence: CASSYSGVSEQYF. CDR3 bases: TGTGCCAGCAGTTACTCGGGGGTATCGGAGCAGTACTTC.

This clonotype has more than one count but fewer than ten. The genes are TRBV11-1 and TRBJ1-1, with D hard to call. This CDR3 is built from 18 residues. Trimming removed 1 base from V and 2 bases from J, with 20 bases in between. Germline V lookup: CDR1 SGHAT, CDR2 FQDESV (reference sequence). CDR3 region: CASSLDPVLSRFNTEAFF. DNA of the CDR3: TGTGCCAGCAGCTTAGACCCGGTTTTGAGCCGTTTTAACACTGAAGCTTTCTTT.

This clonotype was detected only a few times. The chain employs TRBV19 and TRBJ2-1; D not certain. Between the trimmed V and J ends, which lost 7 bases and 7 bases, there was a span of 17 bases. The CDR3 contains 14 residues. Germline CDR1 is LNHDA and CDR2 is SQIVND (reference sequence). This CDR3 reads CASTRILANNEQFF. The CDR3 region has the DNA TGTGCCAGTACTCGGATTCTTGCTAATAATGAGCAGTTCTTC.

This clonotype was seen many times. CDR3 DNA: TGTGCCAGCAGCCCTCCTCTCTCTGGAAACACCATATATTTT. Protein product: CASSPPLSGNTIYF. This sequence joins TRBV12-3 or TRBV12-4 and TRBJ1-3; D is unresolved. V gave up 6 bases and J gave up 0 bases, with 9 bases separating them. The CDR3 runs to 14 residues.

This clonotype was seen a handful of times. The rearrangement joins TRBV5-5 to TRBJ1-5; 8 bases are shared with TRBD1. This CDR3 has 17 amino acids. Germline V gene data show CDR1 as SGHKS and CDR2 as YYEKEE (reference sequence). Trimming took 3 bases from V and 0 from J; bases not matched to a gene: 8. The chain's CDR3 is CASSSGTGDYSNQPQHF. CDR3 nucleotides: TGTGCCAGCAGCTCCGGGACAGGCGATTATAGCAATCAGCCCCAGCATTTT. Full variable domain (remainder filled in from reference TRBV5-5 and TRBJ1-5): DAGVTQSPTHLIKTRGQQVTLRCSPISGHKSVSWYQQVLGQGPQFIFQYYEKEERGRGNFPDRFSARQFPNYSSELNVNALLLGDSALYLCASSSGTGDYSNQPQHFGDGTRLSIL.

This clonotype was seen repeatedly, ten times or more. J is TRBJ2-3 and V is TRBV12-3 or TRBV12-4; D is unclear. The length of the CDR3 is 17 residues. V was pared by 2 bases and J by 0 bases, with 15 bases between. The CDR3 DNA is TGTGCCAGCAGTTTAAAGGTCCTCCCAGCTAGCACAGATACGCAGTATTTT. Its protein product is CASSLKVLPASTDTQYF.

This clonotype was counted a few times. The rearrangement uses TRBV12-3 or TRBV12-4 and TRBJ1-2; D not certain. The CDR3 is 12 residues long. V lost 1 base and J lost 8, with 8 bases in between. The CDR3 coding sequence is TGTGCCAGCAGTTTAGTGTCCGACGGCTACACCTTC. Amino acid sequence: CASSLVSDGYTF.

This chain uses TRBV6-1 with TRBJ2-5; tentative D call: TRBD1 (5 bases). The CDR3 runs 15 residues. Trimming cost V 0 bases and J 0 bases, with 8 bases left between them. From germline, CDR1 is MNHNS and CDR2 SASEGT. The CDR3 region is CASSEAPGYQETQYF. The DNA of the CDR3 is TGTGCCAGCAGTGAAGCCCCAGGGTACCAAGAGACCCAGTACTTC.

This clonotype was detected many times. The chain joins TRBV10-3 to TRBJ1-3, with no clear D. Germline-derived CDR1 and CDR2 are ENHRY and SYGVKD. V was clipped by 3 bases and J by 0 bases, with 6 bases between them. The CDR3 spans 14 residues. The CDR3 loop is CAISEAGSGNTIYF. The CDR3 nucleotides are TGTGCCATCAGTGAAGCAGGCTCTGGAAACACCATATATTTT.

The table lists this clonotype with many counts. This chain links TRBV27 with TRBJ2-7, with D perhaps TRBD2 (6 bases). Trimming removed 3 bases from V and 6 bases from J, with 12 bases in between. The CDR3 has 13 residues. Germline values: CDR1 MNHEY, CDR2 SMNVEV (reference sequence). CDR3 DNA: TGTGCCAGCAGTTTTGGGGGGTCCGGCGAGCAGTACTTC. Its translation: CASSFGGSGEQYF.

The chain employs TRBV20-1 and TRBJ1-4; no reliable D call. Germline CDR1 and CDR2: DFQATT and SNEGSKA (reference sequence). The V and J ends lost 5 bases and 2 bases respectively, with 9 bases between them. The CDR3 is 13 amino acids. The CDR3 bases are TGCAGTGCTGGTCGGGTGACTAATGAAAAACTGTTTTTT. It codes for CSAGRVTNEKLFF.

This clonotype has at least ten counts. The chain uses TRBV2 and TRBJ1-6, with unresolved D. This CDR3 spans 15 amino acids. V dropped 7 bases and J dropped 1 base, with 11 bases sitting between them. Germline V gene lookup returns CDR1 SNHLY and CDR2 FYNNEI. CDR3 loop: CASTSVGSYNSPLHF. The CDR3 nucleotides read TGTGCCAGCACCTCGGTGGGGTCCTATAATTCACCCCTCCACTTT.

In its sample, this clonotype was seen many times. This rearrangement joins TRBV3-1 to TRBJ2-7; D call uncertain. Deletions cut 3 bases from V and 4 bases from J, with 7 bases between. The germline V gene has CDR1 LGHDT and CDR2 YNNKEL (reference sequence). CDR3 size: 12 residues. As DNA, the CDR3 is TGTGCCAGCAGCCAGTACGTGTACGAGCAGTACTTC. This sequence encodes CASSQYVYEQYF.

At least ten counts were recorded for this clonotype. The chain links TRBV20-1 to TRBJ2-5; 7 positions match TRBD1. The V and J ends lost 4 bases and 0 bases, in that order; junction bases with no gene match: 2. The CDR3 covers 13 residues. In germline, CDR1 is DFQATT, CDR2 SNEGSKA (reference sequence). CDR3 residues: CSANRGNQETQYF. The CDR3 DNA is TGCAGTGCTAACAGGGGAAACCAAGAGACCCAGTACTTC.

The genes are TRBV20-1 and TRBJ2-2, with 12 bases that match TRBD2. The trim removed 1 base at V and 0 bases at J, leaving 3 bases unmatched. From germline, CDR1 is DFQATT and CDR2 SNEGSKA (reference sequence). The length of the CDR3 is 17 residues. CDR3 region: CSARGLAGAANTGELFF. CDR3 coding DNA: TGCAGTGCTAGAGGACTAGCGGGGGCCGCGAACACCGGGGAGCTGTTTTTT.

Comment on this clonotype: With a much larger clone just one base away, this may be a read error. The rearrangement joins TRBV4-3 to TRBJ2-2; the D is unclear. Germline CDR1 is LGHNA and CDR2 is YSLEER. The length of the CDR3 is 14 residues. Trimming cost V 7 bases and J 4 bases, with 13 bases left between them. The CDR3 reads CASIVRWATGELFF. CDR3 nucleotide sequence: TGCGCCAGCATCGTCCGATGGGCCACCGGGGAGCTGTTTTTT.

This clonotype was seen ten or more times. The gene calls are TRBV7-9 and TRBJ2-5; 9 nucleotides agree with TRBD1. CDR1 is SEHNR, CDR2 FQNEAQ, per germline (reference sequence). This CDR3 is 17 amino acids long. Trimming took 5 bases from V and 5 from J; bases not matched to a gene: 15. Here the CDR3 DNA reads TGTGCCAGCAGCCGGGGACAGGGAGGGACCCAGTCGGAGACCCAGTACTTC. The encoded protein is CASSRGQGGTQSETQYF.

The sample holds many counts of this clonotype. CDR3: CASSLDASGGKTQYF. In nucleotides, the CDR3 is TGTGCCAGCAGCTTAGACGCTAGCGGGGGGAAGACCCAGTACTTC. The chain is built from TRBV7-2 and TRBJ2-5; 11 bases align to TRBD2. Germline loops: CDR1 SGHTA, CDR2 FQGNSA. V shed 1 base, J shed 6 bases, and the junction held 4 bases outside the gene matches. CDR3 length: 15 residues.

In this sample, this clonotype turned up many times. J is TRBJ1-4 and V is TRBV7-2; the match to TRBD1 covers 7 bases. Trimming at V came to 4 bases and at J to 6 bases, leaving 11 bases not matched to a gene. Germline CDR1 reads SGHTA; CDR2 reads FQGNSA. This CDR3 is built from 16 residues. The CDR3 DNA reads TGTGCCAGCAGCTCCGGCACGGCAGGGGGTCATGAAAAACTGTTTTTT. Amino acids: CASSSGTAGGHEKLFF.

This clonotype was seen a few times. The chain employs TRBV28 and TRBJ1-4; D remains ambiguous. Per the germline V gene, CDR1 is MDHEN and CDR2 is SYDVKM. Trimming removed 6 bases at V and 0 bases at J, with 14 bases between. There are 16 residues in the CDR3. CDR3 sequence: CASSRSGSSTNEKLFF. CDR3 nucleotides: TGTGCCAGCAGCCGCTCCGGAAGTTCAACTAATGAAAAACTGTTTTTT.